This T cell receptor (beta chain) was identified during a study of shared clonotypes between healthy human individuals. Naive CD8 cells lacked CD45RO and underwent positive selection for CCR7, leaving out terminally differentiated effector memory CD45RA+ cells. Genomic DNA of each subset was evenly split across several immunoSEQ plates. Using immunoSEQ multiplex PCR, the repertoire was profiled, and TCRdb retains in-frame clones only, with some absent. The sample has about 1.9 million clones, just under 95% seen once. Trimming pared 0 bases from V and 1 base from J, leaving 10 bases between. CDR3 size: 15 residues. Germline CDR1 SGHDN, CDR2 FVKESK.

The chain combines TRBV14 with TRBJ2-7; no definite D call. Sequencing input: naive CD8+ T cells from PBMCs. This TCR was sampled from a man between 18 and 29 years old in good health. Some clones in this sample may be carry-over from other donors' samples. The CDR3: CASSQEGFPSYEQYF. CDR3 coding DNA: TGTGCCAGCAGCCAAGAGGGCTTCCCTTCCTACGAGCAGTACTTC.